The present TCR beta chain was sequenced within a study of blood T cells in healthy people across ages. Study-wide points: With donor CMV status unknown, expanded clonotype changes were possibly confounded.

This clonotype was detected a few times. Its cognate antigen is unknown. The authors drew about 9.5 milliliters of peripheral blood from each donor. The use of a sample-barcoded 5' primer and a J-beta primer mix characterized a second PCR of about 6 to 12 cycles. Each CDR3 protein is one row after TCRdb ran MiXCR on the 5' RACE reads. The sample shows 1.5 million to 2 million distinct CDR3 sequences, roughly 52% of them seen only once. The CDR3 is 14 residues long. Trimming removed 0 bases at V and 3 bases at J, with 8 bases between. Germline V gene sequence: CDR1 MNHNY, CDR2 SVGAGI (reference sequence).

This receptor was obtained from a woman aged 40-49 years in good health. The rearrangement uses TRBV6-6 and TRBJ1-2; D uncertain. The sequenced material came from blood. CDR3 DNA: TGTGCCAGCAGTTACTCGGCGCGCGACTATGGCTACACCTTC. This encodes CASSYSARDYGYTF.